This T cell receptor beta chain was captured by sequencing in a study of identical twins. Germline loops: CDR1 SGHNT, CDR2 YENEEA. The ends were cut back, 5 bases at V and 4 bases at J, with 15 bases in the middle. The CDR3 loop spans 14 amino acids. TCRdb independently ran MiXCR on the 5' RACE reads; one entry per CDR3 protein. The table includes 200,000 or so distinct CDR3 sequences, 15% to 20% detected once. Turning to this clonotype: What it recognizes is unknown.

Findings and limits, study-wide: Low generation probability was overrepresented in out-of-frame alpha sequences shared by twins. Conclusions rested on cross-sectional statistics rather than following the same donors.

These same data were also listed under a study on T cells expressing NK-cell markers. That publication notes: Alpha-beta TCR T cells were the sole sorting target in several experiments, owing to an anti-gamma-delta TCR antibody.

This chain joins TRBV11-3 and TRBJ2-7, with D hard to call. Sequenced material: CD8+ T cells sorted from blood. The receptor comes from a woman between 18 and 29 years old in good health. CDR3 region: CASSPPGVGYEQYF. The CDR3 nucleotides are TGTGCCAGCAGCCCCCCAGGCGTAGGGTACGAGCAGTACTTC.